This T cell receptor beta chain came from a study of OX40 agonist ivuxolimab in advanced cancers. Generated by immunoSEQ multiplex PCR, the TCRdb table keeps only in-frame clones and is missing some. The sample shows tens of thousands of clones, approximately 87% of them seen only once. V lost 5 bases to trimming and J lost 5 bases; unmatched junction nucleotides: 8. The CDR3 extends over 14 amino acids. Germline CDR1 and CDR2: SGHNT and YYREEE (reference sequence). The genes are TRBV5-4 and TRBJ1-2, with 8 bases lining up with TRBD1. The sequence was collected from an adult with an advanced solid tumor such as melanoma, head and neck, liver or kidney cancer. Sequencing was performed on CD4+ or CD8+ T cells sorted from blood, taken in a trial of the OX40 agonist ivuxolimab. The CDR3 protein is CASSQRDRTYGYTF. The CDR3 DNA reads TGTGCCAGCAGTCAAAGGGACAGGACATATGGCTACACCTTC.